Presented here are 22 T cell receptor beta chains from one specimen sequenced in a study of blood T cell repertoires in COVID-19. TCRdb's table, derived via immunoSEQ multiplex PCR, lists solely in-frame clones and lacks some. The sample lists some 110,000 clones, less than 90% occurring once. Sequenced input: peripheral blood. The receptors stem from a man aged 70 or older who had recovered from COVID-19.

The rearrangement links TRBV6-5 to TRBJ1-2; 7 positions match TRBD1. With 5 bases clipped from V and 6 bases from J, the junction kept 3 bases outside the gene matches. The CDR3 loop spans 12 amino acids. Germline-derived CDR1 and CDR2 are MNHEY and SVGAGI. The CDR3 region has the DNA TGTGCCAGCAGTATCAGGGGGGATGGCTACACCTTC. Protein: CASSIRGDGYTF.

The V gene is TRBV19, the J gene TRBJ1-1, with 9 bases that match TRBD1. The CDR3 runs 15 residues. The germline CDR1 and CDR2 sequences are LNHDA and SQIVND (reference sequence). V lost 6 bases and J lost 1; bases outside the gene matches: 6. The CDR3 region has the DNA TGTGCCAGTAGAGACAGGGGGTACGGGAACACTGAAGCTTTCTTT. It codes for CASRDRGYGNTEAFF.

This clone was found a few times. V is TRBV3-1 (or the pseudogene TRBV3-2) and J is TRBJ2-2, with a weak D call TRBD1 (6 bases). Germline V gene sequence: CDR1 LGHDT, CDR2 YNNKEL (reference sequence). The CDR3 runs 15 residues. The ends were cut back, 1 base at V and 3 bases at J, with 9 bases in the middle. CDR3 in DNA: TGTGCCAGCAGCCAAGTTCAGGGGTACACCGGGGAGCTGTTTTTT. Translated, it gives CASSQVQGYTGELFF.

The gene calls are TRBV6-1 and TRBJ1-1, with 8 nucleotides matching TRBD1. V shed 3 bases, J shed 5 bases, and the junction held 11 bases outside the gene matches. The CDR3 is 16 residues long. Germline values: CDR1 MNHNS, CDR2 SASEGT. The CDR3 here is CASSDPSRGRGTEAFF. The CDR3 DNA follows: TGTGCCAGCAGTGATCCTTCCAGGGGGCGAGGTACTGAAGCTTTCTTT.

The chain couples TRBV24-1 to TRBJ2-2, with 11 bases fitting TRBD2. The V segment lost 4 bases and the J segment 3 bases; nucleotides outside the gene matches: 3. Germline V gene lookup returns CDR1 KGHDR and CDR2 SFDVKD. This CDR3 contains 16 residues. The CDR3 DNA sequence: TGTGCCACCAGTGAGGTAGCGGGAGGGGACACCGGGGAGCTGTTTTTT. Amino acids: CATSEVAGGDTGELFF.

CDR3 coding DNA: TGTGCCAGCAGCTCGACGGCAGGGGCCTCCTACGAGCAGTACTTC. Translating gives CASSSTAGASYEQYF. V is TRBV5-6 and J is TRBJ2-7; D is perhaps TRBD1 (6 bases). The CDR3 covers 15 residues. Germline CDR1 reads SGHDT; CDR2 reads YYEEEE. The V gene lost 3 bases and the J gene lost 0 bases, with 13 bases spanning the gap.

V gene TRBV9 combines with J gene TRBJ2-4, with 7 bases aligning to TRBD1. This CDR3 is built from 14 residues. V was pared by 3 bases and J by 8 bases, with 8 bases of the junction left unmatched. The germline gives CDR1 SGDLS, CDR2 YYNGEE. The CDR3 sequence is CASSAPHRGHIQYF. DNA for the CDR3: TGTGCCAGCAGCGCTCCACACAGGGGACACATTCAGTACTTC. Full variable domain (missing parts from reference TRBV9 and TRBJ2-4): DSGVTQTPKHLITATGQRVTLRCSPRSGDLSVYWYQQSLDQGLQFLIQYYNGEERAKGNILERFSAQQFPDLHSELNLSSLELGDSALYFCASSAPHRGHIQYFGAGTRLSVL.

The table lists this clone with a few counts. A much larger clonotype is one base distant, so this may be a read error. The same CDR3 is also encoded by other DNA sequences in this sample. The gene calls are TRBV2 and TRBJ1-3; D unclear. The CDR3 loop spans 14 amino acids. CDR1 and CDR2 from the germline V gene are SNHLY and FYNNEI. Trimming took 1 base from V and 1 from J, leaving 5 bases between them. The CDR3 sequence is CASSEGGSGNTIYF. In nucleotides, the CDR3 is TGTGCCAGCAGTGAAGGCGGATCTGGAAACACCATATATTTT. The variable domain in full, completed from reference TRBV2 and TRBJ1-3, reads EPEVTQTPSHQVTQMGQEVILRCVPISNHLYFYWYRQILGQKVEFLVSFYNNEISEKSEIFDDQFSVERPDGSNFTLKIRSTKLEDSAMYFCASSEGGSGNTIYFGEGSWLTVV.

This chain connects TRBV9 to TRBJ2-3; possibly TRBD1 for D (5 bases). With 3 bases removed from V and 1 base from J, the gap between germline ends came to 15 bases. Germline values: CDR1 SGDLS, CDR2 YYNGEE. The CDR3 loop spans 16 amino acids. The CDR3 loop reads CASSAGASGGTDTQYF. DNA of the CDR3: TGTGCCAGCAGCGCTGGGGCCTCTGGCGGCACAGATACGCAGTATTTT.

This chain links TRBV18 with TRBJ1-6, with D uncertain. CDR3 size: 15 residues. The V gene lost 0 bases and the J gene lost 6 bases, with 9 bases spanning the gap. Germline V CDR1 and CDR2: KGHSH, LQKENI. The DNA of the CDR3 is TGTGCCAGCTCACCACCGCGTACGGGTAATTCACCCCTCCACTTT. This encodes CASSPPRTGNSPLHF. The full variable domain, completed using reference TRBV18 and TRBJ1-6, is NAGVMQNPRHLVRRRGQEARLRCSPMKGHSHVYWYRQLPEEGLKFMVYLQKENIIDESGMPKERFSAEFPKEGPSILRIQQVVRGDSAAYFCASSPPRTGNSPLHFGNGTRLTVT.

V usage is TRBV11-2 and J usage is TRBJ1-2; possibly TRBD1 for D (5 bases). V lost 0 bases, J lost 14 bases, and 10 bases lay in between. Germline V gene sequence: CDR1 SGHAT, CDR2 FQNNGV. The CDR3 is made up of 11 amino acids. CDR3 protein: CASSLERDLTF. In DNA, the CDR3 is TGTGCCAGCAGCTTAGAGAGGGACTTGACCTTC.

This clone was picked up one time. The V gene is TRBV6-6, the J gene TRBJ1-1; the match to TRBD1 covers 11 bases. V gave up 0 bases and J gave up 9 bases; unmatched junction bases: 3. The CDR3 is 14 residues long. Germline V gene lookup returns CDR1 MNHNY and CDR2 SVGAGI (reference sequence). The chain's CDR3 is CASSYSGQGAKAFF. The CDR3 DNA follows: TGTGCCAGCAGTTACTCCGGACAGGGGGCTAAAGCTTTCTTT.

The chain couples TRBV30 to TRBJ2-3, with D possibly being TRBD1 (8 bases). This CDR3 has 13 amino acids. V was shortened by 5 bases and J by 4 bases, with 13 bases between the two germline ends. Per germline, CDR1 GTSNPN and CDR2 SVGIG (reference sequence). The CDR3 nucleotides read TGTGCCTGGGGACAGGGAGGGCCAGATACGCAGTATTTT. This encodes CAWGQGGPDTQYF.

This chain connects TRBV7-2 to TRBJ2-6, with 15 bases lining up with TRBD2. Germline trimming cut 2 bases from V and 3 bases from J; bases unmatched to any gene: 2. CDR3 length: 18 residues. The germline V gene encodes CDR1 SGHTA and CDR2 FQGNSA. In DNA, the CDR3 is TGTGCCAGCAGCTTATTGGGACTAGCGGGAGGTGGGGCCAACGTCCTGACTTTC. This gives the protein CASSLLGLAGGGANVLTF. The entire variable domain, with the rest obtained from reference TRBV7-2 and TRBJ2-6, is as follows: GAGVSQSPSNKVTEKGKDVELRCDPISGHTALYWYRQSLGQGLEFLIYFQGNSAPDKSGLPSDRFSAERTGGSVSTLTIQRTQQEDSAVYLCASSLLGLAGGGANVLTFGAGSRLTVL.

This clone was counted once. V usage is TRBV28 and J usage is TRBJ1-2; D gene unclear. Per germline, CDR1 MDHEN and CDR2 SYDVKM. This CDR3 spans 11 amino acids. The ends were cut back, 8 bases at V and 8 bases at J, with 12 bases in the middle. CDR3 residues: CASRSGGGYTF. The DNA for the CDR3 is TGTGCCAGCCGCTCGGGAGGGGGCTACACCTTC.

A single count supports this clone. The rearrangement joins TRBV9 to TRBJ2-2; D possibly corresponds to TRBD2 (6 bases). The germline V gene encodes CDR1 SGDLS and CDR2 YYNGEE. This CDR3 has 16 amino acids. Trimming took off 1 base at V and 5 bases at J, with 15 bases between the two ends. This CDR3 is CASSVMEGFKTGELFF. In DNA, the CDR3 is TGTGCCAGCAGCGTAATGGAGGGTTTTAAAACCGGGGAGCTGTTTTTT.

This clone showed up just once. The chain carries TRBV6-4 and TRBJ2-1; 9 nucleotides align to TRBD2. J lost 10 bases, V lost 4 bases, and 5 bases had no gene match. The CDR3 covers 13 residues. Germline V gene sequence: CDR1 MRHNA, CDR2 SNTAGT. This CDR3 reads CASSGFSGGEQFF. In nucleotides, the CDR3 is TGTGCCAGCAGTGGTTTTAGCGGGGGAGAGCAGTTCTTC.

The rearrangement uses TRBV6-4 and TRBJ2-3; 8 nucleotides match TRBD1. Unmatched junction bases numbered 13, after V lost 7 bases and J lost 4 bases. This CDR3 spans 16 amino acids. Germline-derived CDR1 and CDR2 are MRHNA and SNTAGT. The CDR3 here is CASKPDRVSNPDTQYF. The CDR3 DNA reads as TGTGCCAGCAAGCCGGACAGGGTGTCTAACCCAGATACGCAGTATTTT.

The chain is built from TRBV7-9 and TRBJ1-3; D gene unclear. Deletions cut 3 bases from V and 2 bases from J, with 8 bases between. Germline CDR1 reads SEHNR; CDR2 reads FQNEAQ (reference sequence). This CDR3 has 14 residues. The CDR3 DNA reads TGTGCCAGCAGCTTCGACATAGCTGGAAACACCATATATTTT. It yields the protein CASSFDIAGNTIYF.

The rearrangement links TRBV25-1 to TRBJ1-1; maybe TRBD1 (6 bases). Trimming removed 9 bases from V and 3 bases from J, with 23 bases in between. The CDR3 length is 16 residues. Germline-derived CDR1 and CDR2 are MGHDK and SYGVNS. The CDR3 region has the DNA TGTGCCAGTGGGGGCATTTGCTTGTATGTAGACACTGAAGCTTTCTTT. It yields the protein CASGGICLYVDTEAFF.

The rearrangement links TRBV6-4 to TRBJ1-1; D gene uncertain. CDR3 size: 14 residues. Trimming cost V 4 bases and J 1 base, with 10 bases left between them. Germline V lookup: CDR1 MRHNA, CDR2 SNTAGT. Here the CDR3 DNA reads TGTGCCAGCAGTGGCGGTTGGCGGAACACTGAAGCTTTCTTT. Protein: CASSGGWRNTEAFF.

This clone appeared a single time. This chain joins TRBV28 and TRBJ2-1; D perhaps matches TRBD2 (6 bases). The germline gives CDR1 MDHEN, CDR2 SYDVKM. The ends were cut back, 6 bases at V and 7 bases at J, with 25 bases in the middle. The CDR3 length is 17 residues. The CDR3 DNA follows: TGTGCCAGCAGCCGTGGGGAGGTCCTCGGGGTGCGTAATGAGCAGTTCTTC. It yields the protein CASSRGEVLGVRNEQFF. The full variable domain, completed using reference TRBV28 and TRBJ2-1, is DVKVTQSSRYLVKRTGEKVFLECVQDMDHENMFWYRQDPGLGLRLIYFSYDVKMKEKGDIPEGYSVSREKKERFSLILESASTNQTSMYLCASSRGEVLGVRNEQFFGPGTRLTVL.